Shown below are 10 T cell receptor beta chains from a single sample sequenced in a study of cytomegalovirus exposure and HLA in healthy donors. PCR primers comprised 60 Vbeta and 13 Jbeta primers. Using immunoSEQ multiplex PCR, the repertoire was profiled, and TCRdb retains in-frame clones only, with some absent. Among 190,000 or so clones, 83% were seen once, and the ten largest hold more than 1.5%. The sequenced sample consisted of PBMCs. Source of these receptors: a man aged 45-60 years in good health and CMV-seronegative.

This clone has a single count. The rearrangement uses TRBV18 and TRBJ2-7; 10 bases map to TRBD1. The CDR3 has 13 residues. Trimming took 8 bases from V and 4 from J; bases not matched to a gene: 5. Germline CDR1 and CDR2: KGHSH and LQKENI. The chain's CDR3 is CASTRDRGYEQYF. The DNA of the CDR3 is TGTGCCAGCACCCGGGACAGGGGTTACGAGCAGTACTTC.

This clone appeared once. The V and J genes are TRBV7-9 and TRBJ1-2; D not certain. Germline V lookup: CDR1 SEHNR, CDR2 FQNEAQ (reference sequence). The germline V and J ends were trimmed by 2 bases and 2 bases, with 12 bases remaining between them. The CDR3 contains 15 residues. CDR3 sequence (DNA): TGTGCCAGCAGCTTATATTCGGGGAGGAACTATGGCTACACCTTC. Encoded protein: CASSLYSGRNYGYTF.

This clone has more than one count but fewer than ten. This chain joins TRBV14 and TRBJ2-1; D possibly corresponds to TRBD2 (7 bases). The CDR3 sequence is 15 residues long. With 7 bases removed from V and 0 bases from J, the gap between germline ends came to 13 bases. Germline CDR1 and CDR2: SGHDN and FVKESK. The CDR3 DNA follows: TGTGCCAGCACCGGGGGGCCCAGCTCCTACAATGAGCAGTTCTTC. As protein: CASTGGPSSYNEQFF.

The chain links TRBV5-5 to TRBJ1-2; D is undetermined. V was cut by 3 bases and J by 8 bases, with 17 bases left in between. Germline CDR1 and CDR2: SGHKS and YYEKEE (reference sequence). This CDR3 comprises 14 residues. The CDR3 DNA sequence: TGTGCCAGCAGCTCCAGGACTCGGGTTATGGGCTACACCTTC. Residues: CASSSRTRVMGYTF.

This clone was counted only a few times. The rearrangement uses TRBV7-3 and TRBJ2-2; possible D gene TRBD2, 5 bases. The CDR3 contains 18 residues. V dropped 2 bases and J dropped 7 bases, with 23 bases sitting between them. Germline V gives CDR1 SGHTA, CDR2 FQGTGA. The DNA of the CDR3 is TGTGCCAGCAGCTTATTGGGCTATCCGGGTCGGGGTAACGGGGAGCTGTTTTTT. This gives the protein CASSLLGYPGRGNGELFF.

This clone occurred a few times. The chain couples TRBV19 to TRBJ1-5; D is ambiguous. Trimming left V 4 bases short and J 5 bases short, with 15 bases between. This CDR3 is built from 15 residues. Germline values: CDR1 LNHDA, CDR2 SQIVND (reference sequence). CDR3 sequence: CASSTHPLYDQPQHF. The CDR3 coding sequence is TGTGCCAGTAGTACCCATCCGCTATATGATCAGCCCCAGCATTTT.

This clone was counted a few times. This chain links TRBV10-3 with TRBJ1-4; D not resolved. V lost 4 bases, J lost 7 bases, and 19 bases lay in between. The CDR3 is made up of 16 amino acids. CDR1 is ENHRY and CDR2 is SYGVKD in the germline V gene. CDR3 in amino acids: CAISGAPGLGSEKLFF. The CDR3 DNA reads as TGTGCCATCAGTGGGGCACCGGGCCTCGGGAGTGAAAAACTGTTTTTT.

This clone appeared once. The chain recombines TRBV4-1 with TRBJ1-5, with 7 positions matching TRBD1. V lost 5 bases and J lost 2; bases outside the gene matches: 6. The CDR3 spans 15 residues. Germline-derived CDR1 and CDR2 are MGHRA and YSYEKL. CDR3 nucleotides: TGCGCCAGCAGCGACCACAGGGGCCGCAATCAGCCCCAGCATTTT. Its translation is CASSDHRGRNQPQHF.

The genes are TRBV9 and TRBJ2-7, with TRBD2 identical over 11 bases. From germline, CDR1 is SGDLS and CDR2 YYNGEE. Unmatched junction bases numbered 4, after V lost 1 base and J lost 4 bases. The CDR3 runs 15 residues. The CDR3 region is CASSVTSGGRYEQYF. In DNA, the CDR3 is TGTGCCAGCAGCGTAACTAGCGGGGGCCGATACGAGCAGTACTTC. The variable domain in full, completed from reference TRBV9 and TRBJ2-7, reads DSGVTQTPKHLITATGQRVTLRCSPRSGDLSVYWYQQSLDQGLQFLIQYYNGEERAKGNILERFSAQQFPDLHSELNLSSLELGDSALYFCASSVTSGGRYEQYFGPGTRLTVT.

This clone was picked up a small number of times. Different DNA sequences within this sample yield the same CDR3. The J gene is TRBJ2-7, the V gene TRBV9; 9 bases agree with TRBD2. CDR1 and CDR2 from the germline V gene are SGDLS and YYNGEE. The J segment lost 0 bases and the V segment lost 0 bases, leaving 4 bases of the junction unmatched. The CDR3 has 16 residues. CDR3 nucleotide sequence: TGTGCCAGCAGCGTAGCTGCGGGAGGGAGCTCCTACGAGCAGTACTTC. Translating it yields CASSVAAGGSSYEQYF. The full variable domain, completed using reference TRBV9 and TRBJ2-7, is DSGVTQTPKHLITATGQRVTLRCSPRSGDLSVYWYQQSLDQGLQFLIQYYNGEERAKGNILERFSAQQFPDLHSELNLSSLELGDSALYFCASSVAAGGSSYEQYFGPGTRLTVT.